Detailed here is one T cell receptor beta chain. The data were obtained in a study of blood T cell repertoires in COVID-19. The germline V gene encodes CDR1 KGHDR and CDR2 SFDVKD. The V end was cut by 5 bases, the J end by 6 bases, with 13 bases between. The CDR3 runs 14 residues. The authors' processing: How many nucleated cells were present was estimated from reference gene primer amplification. Profiled with immunoSEQ multiplex PCR; TCRdb holds only in-frame clones, not every one. V and J calls and clone size are copied from that table; D and trimming were computed from the DNA. The repertoire holds a few hundred thousand clones, with 88% as singletons.

This TCR was recovered from a woman under 40 with COVID-19, enrolled during active disease. Specimen: peripheral blood. This rearrangement joins TRBV24-1 to TRBJ1-5; no clear D gene. The CDR3 nucleotides read TGTGCCACCAGTGTCTCGACTTCCTCTCAGCCCCAGCATTTT. It codes for CATSVSTSSQPQHF.